Reported below is one T cell receptor beta chain. This sample is drawn from a study of blood T cell repertoires in COVID-19. Whole-study context: Samples of COVID-19 (acute and convalescent) were obtained from the United States, Italy and Spain. T cells, B-cell-depleted T cells, or PBMCs supplied cDNA or gDNA.

In Seattle, patients joined the study during active infection and were tracked longitudinally. Per the authors' pipeline: Nucleated cell number was recorded as an estimate derived from reference gene primer amplification. TCRdb keeps only in-frame clones here, not all; method: immunoSEQ multiplex PCR. Clone size and V and J calls were adopted from that table, with D and trimming inferred from the DNA. This table has under 200,000 clones, about nine tenths appearing once. The CDR3 spans 16 residues. V shed 5 bases, J shed 2 bases, and the junction held 11 bases outside the gene matches. Germline-derived CDR1 and CDR2 are SGHAT and FQNNGV.

The chain combines TRBV11-2 with TRBJ1-1; 7 nucleotides align to TRBD1. The sequence came from an older woman with COVID-19, enrolled during active disease. Sequencing used peripheral blood. CDR3 protein: CASSRTSGTANTEAFF. DNA of the CDR3: TGTGCCAGCAGCCGAACATCCGGGACAGCCAACACTGAAGCTTTCTTT.